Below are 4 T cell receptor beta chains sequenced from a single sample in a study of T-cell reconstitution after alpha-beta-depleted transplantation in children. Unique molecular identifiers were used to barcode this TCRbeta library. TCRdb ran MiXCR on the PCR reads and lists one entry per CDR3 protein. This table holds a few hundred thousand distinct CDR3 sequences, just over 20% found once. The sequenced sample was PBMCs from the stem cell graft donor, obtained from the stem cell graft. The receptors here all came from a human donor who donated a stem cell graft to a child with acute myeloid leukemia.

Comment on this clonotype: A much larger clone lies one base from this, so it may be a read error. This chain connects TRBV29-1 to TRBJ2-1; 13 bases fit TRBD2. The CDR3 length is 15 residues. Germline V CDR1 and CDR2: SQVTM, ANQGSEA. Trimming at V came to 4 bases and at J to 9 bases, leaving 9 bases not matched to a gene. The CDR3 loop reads CSVVVGLAGIFEQFF. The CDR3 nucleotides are TGCAGCGTTGTAGTGGGACTAGCGGGAATTTTTGAGCAGTTCTTC.

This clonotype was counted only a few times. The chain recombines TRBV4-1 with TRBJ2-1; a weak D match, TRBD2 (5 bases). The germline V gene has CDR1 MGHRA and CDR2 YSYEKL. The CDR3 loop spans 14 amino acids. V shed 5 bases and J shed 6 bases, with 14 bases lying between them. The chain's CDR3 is CASSVEDRGNEQFF. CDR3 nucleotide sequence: TGCGCCAGCAGCGTGGAGGATCGTGGCAATGAGCAGTTCTTC.

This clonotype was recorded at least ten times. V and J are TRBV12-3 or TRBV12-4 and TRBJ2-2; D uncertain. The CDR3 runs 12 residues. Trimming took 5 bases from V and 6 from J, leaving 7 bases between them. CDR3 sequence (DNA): TGTGCCAGCAGTCGGTCCCCCGGGGAGCTGTTTTTT. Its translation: CASSRSPGELFF.

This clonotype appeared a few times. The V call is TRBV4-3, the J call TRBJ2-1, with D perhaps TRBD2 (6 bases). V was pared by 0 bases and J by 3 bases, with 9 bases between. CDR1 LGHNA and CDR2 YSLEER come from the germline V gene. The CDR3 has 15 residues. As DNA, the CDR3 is TGCGCCAGCAGCCAAGACGGGGGAGACTACAATGAGCAGTTCTTC. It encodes CASSQDGGDYNEQFF.